There are a few counts of the clone carrying this T cell receptor beta chain. These data come from a study of cytomegalovirus exposure and HLA in healthy donors. The CDR3 covers 15 residues. Germline V gives CDR1 SGHAT, CDR2 FQNNGV. Trimming took off 4 bases at V and 9 bases at J, with 18 bases between the two ends. The PCR ran on 60 Vbeta and 13 Jbeta primers. Produced via immunoSEQ multiplex PCR; TCRdb's table is partial and in-frame only. The sample has about 170,000 clones; 70% to 90% are singletons. The sequenced material came from PBMCs. The clonotype was recovered from a girl aged 5-17 years in good health and CMV-seropositive. V usage is TRBV11-2 and J usage is TRBJ1-4; TRBD1 might be the D (6 bases). The DNA of the CDR3 is TGTGCCAGCAGCTCCCCAAACTTACAGGGTCAAAAACTGTTTTTT. This codes for CASSSPNLQGQKLFF.